This TCR beta chain was observed in a study of T cell repertoires in ileal Crohn's disease. Across the study: M6 samples are neoterminal ileum biopsies from postoperative colonoscopy. Study results and caveats: Compared with CD4 T cells, sorted CD8 cells carried more expanded clones.

The method was immunoSEQ multiplex PCR; TCRdb's version includes in-frame clones alone and lacks a portion of them. This sample has 3,000 to 5,000 clones, with 75% to 90% found just once. Remarks on this clone: The antigen remains unidentified.

Time point in this sample: neoterminal ileum biopsy at postoperative endoscopy, about 6 months after surgery. Eligibility required adulthood, ileal or ileocolonic Crohn's disease and indicated ileocolonic resection. This receptor was identified in an adult with Crohn's disease. Sequenced: ileal tissue.

As DNA, the CDR3 is TGCGCCACCCGAGCAGGGGACCCCTACGAGCAGTACTTC. Its protein is CATRAGDPYEQYF. The rearrangement uses TRBV10-2 and TRBJ2-7; a weak D match, TRBD1 (6 bases). The length of the CDR3 is 13 residues. V was shortened by 10 bases and J by 2 bases, with 15 bases between the two germline ends. The germline V gene encodes CDR1 WSHSY and CDR2 SAAADI.